This TCR beta chain was obtained from a study of identical twins. This clonotype came up many times. Its antigen is still unknown. Trimming stripped 3 bases from V and 8 bases from J, with 5 bases between. This CDR3 contains 11 residues. Unique molecular identifiers were present on the cDNA, and a universal primer site came from template switching. TCRdb reanalysed the 5' RACE reads using MiXCR and keeps one entry per CDR3 protein. The sample carries 200,000 to 300,000 distinct CDR3 sequences, 7.5% recorded once. Study-level findings and limits: There was more out-of-frame TCR alpha sharing in monozygotic twins than models estimated. Reduced insertions were recorded for abundant cord blood beta clonotypes, with no such pattern in memory repertoires.

Separately, the same data were catalogued under a study of yellow fever vaccine responses in identical twins.

The clonotype originates from a woman aged 18 to 35 in good health. The V call is TRBV12-3 or TRBV12-4, the J call TRBJ2-1; D is undetermined. Source material: CD8+ T cells sorted from blood. The CDR3 spells CASSFLDEQFF. As DNA, the CDR3 is TGTGCCAGCAGTTTTCTGGATGAGCAGTTCTTC.